This T cell receptor (beta chain) derives from a study of metastatic and nonmetastatic thyroid tumors (dated by TCRdb to the early 2020s). About the study as a whole: The researchers compared repertoires between peripheral blood samples and tumor or nodule tissue samples from patients with malignant or benign thyroid disease. The full study reports these points: TCR beta diversity was reported as significantly higher in malignant tumors than in benign nodules, in both blood and tumor samples.

Before undergoing thyroid surgery, none of the patients had been given any kind of treatment. Patient clinical samples collected from 2012 to 2018 were retrospectively analysed using T-cell receptor beta sequencing. This clone was detected ten times or more. The antigen it binds to is not known. There are no base qualities to consult, and no much larger clone falls within one base. The library was built by means of PCR. Data came from an Illumina HiSeq 4000. High-throughput sequencing was used to profile the TCR beta-chain CDR3 region of each patient. Regarding the original processing steps: CDR3 differences across clinicopathological groups were used to build a classifier for discriminating distant-metastatic papillary thyroid cancer patients. The Shannon index was used to measure repertoire diversity, and the Morisita-Horn index was used to measure how similar tumor and blood repertoires were. In TCRdb, the public reads were trimmed at Q25 with fastp and aligned with MiXCR, with productive beta chains retained. Clone size and V and J calls follow TCRdb, not the original study. The sample has over 30,000 clones on record, over 12% of them singletons. Of the sample, about 20% falls within the top ten clones.

The material sequenced was blood. The receptor was isolated from a male donor with papillary thyroid cancer or a benign thyroid nodule (not recorded which). Some clones in this sample may be carry-over from other donors' samples.

The nucleotide sequence is given as TGCGCCAGCAGCTTGGCTAGCGGGATCGAGCAGTACTTC. Translated, it reads CASSLASGIEQYF. Recombination joined TRBV5-1 with TRBJ2-7; TRBD2 lines up with 9 middle nucleotides. CDR1 and CDR2 are read off the germline V gene as SGHRS and YFSETQ. The CDR3 runs 13 residues from the cysteine to the phenylalanine. The entry retains the CDR3 DNA only, 39 bases that are in frame from base 1. V ends up 0 bases short and J 6 bases short, with an unmatched junction base count of 1.